The T cell receptor (beta chain) described here comes from a study of T cell responses to AZD1222 COVID-19 vaccine. Germline-derived CDR1 and CDR2 are SGHAT and FQDESV (reference sequence). Trimming cost V 5 bases and J 6 bases; bases outside gene matches: 8. This CDR3 has 14 residues. Repertoires were generated with immunoSEQ multiplex PCR, while TCRdb's copy carries only in-frame clones and drops some. Of under 140,000 clones in the sample, nearly 90% were seen once. The V gene is TRBV11-1, the J gene TRBJ2-7; the match to TRBD1 covers 9 bases. The clonotype originates from an adult in good health. The sample consisted of peripheral blood, taken on day 0 of AZD1222 vaccination. CDR3 nucleotide sequence: TGTGCCAGCAGCCGTAGACAGGGGGTTGGCGAGCAGTACTTC. It encodes CASSRRQGVGEQYF.